This T cell receptor (beta chain) comes out of a study of T cells after somatic rescue of genetic block. TCRdb's table, derived via immunoSEQ multiplex PCR, lists solely in-frame clones and lacks some. Of tens of thousands of clones listed, 85% to 90% are singletons. Germline V gene sequence: CDR1 LNHDA, CDR2 SQIVND (reference sequence). V gave up 7 bases and J gave up 5 bases, with 14 bases separating them. The CDR3 contains 14 residues. The count of this clone is one. The sequenced sample consisted of peripheral blood mononuclear cells (PBMCs). The receptor comes from a woman aged 18-29 years. The rearrangement uses TRBV19 and TRBJ1-4; possible D gene TRBD1, 5 bases. DNA for the CDR3: TGTGCCAGTACCGATACAGGTTCCAATGAAAAACTGTTTTTT. This translates into CASTDTGSNEKLFF.